The 6 T cell receptor beta chains in this list originate from one sample, sequenced in a study of shared clonotypes between healthy human individuals. The naive CD8 fraction comprised CD45RO-negative cells positively selected for CCR7 and excluded terminally differentiated effector memory CD45RA+ cells. Clones were sequenced by immunoSEQ multiplex PCR, and TCRdb holds only the in-frame ones, with some missing. The top ten hold about 0.12% of the sample, which has around 610,000 clones, approximately 96% seen once. The sample was naive CD8+ T cells sorted from blood. The receptors were gathered from a woman aged 25-40 years in good health.

The CDR3, as DNA: TGTGCCAGCAGTGGGGCCGGACTAGCGGTATTCTCCTACGAGCAGTACTTC. This sequence encodes CASSGAGLAVFSYEQYF. The chain has TRBV6-1 and TRBJ2-7, with TRBD2 matching 10 bases. The V segment lost 4 bases and the J segment 0 bases; nucleotides outside the gene matches: 9. CDR3 length: 17 residues. The germline CDR1 and CDR2 sequences are MNHNS and SASEGT.

This rearrangement joins TRBV27 to TRBJ2-1, with 14 nucleotides matching TRBD2. The CDR3 totals 18 residues. With 1 base clipped from V and 9 bases from J, the junction kept 11 bases outside the gene matches. CDR1 and CDR2 from the germline V gene are MNHEY and SMNVEV (reference sequence). This CDR3 reads CASSLLGTGLAGDVEQFF. Here the CDR3 DNA reads TGTGCCAGCAGTTTATTGGGCACGGGACTAGCGGGAGACGTTGAGCAGTTCTTC.

This sequence joins TRBV28 and TRBJ2-7, with 8 nucleotides matching TRBD2. CDR3 length: 14 amino acids. Germline CDR1 MDHEN, CDR2 SYDVKM. V trimming: 4 bases; J trimming: 6 bases; junction bases outside the gene matches: 8. CDR3 DNA sequence: TGTGCCAGCAGTTCTCGCGGGGGGCTCGGCGAGCAGTACTTC. Translating it yields CASSSRGGLGEQYF.

The chain combines TRBV19 with TRBJ2-7, with D possibly being TRBD2 (6 bases). Germline V CDR1 and CDR2: LNHDA, SQIVND (reference sequence). The CDR3 is 14 amino acids. V was clipped by 5 bases and J by 5 bases, with 16 bases between them. CDR3 DNA: TGTGCCAGTAGTTGGGGAAGGAGGGTCGACGAGCAGTACTTC. Its protein product is CASSWGRRVDEQYF.

The chain carries TRBV7-9 and TRBJ2-3, with a possible D match to TRBD1 (6 bases). CDR3 length equals 18 residues. V gave up 3 bases and J gave up 5 bases, with 24 bases separating them. Germline lookup yields CDR1 SEHNR and CDR2 FQNEAQ (reference sequence). CDR3: CASSFILRSRGFEDTQYF. The CDR3 nucleotides read TGTGCCAGCAGCTTTATACTCCGGTCCAGGGGTTTTGAAGATACGCAGTATTTT.

This chain uses TRBV5-4 with TRBJ1-1; D is possibly TRBD1 (6 bases). Germline values: CDR1 SGHNT, CDR2 YYREEE (reference sequence). This CDR3 is built from 13 residues. Between the trimmed V and J ends, which lost 7 bases and 4 bases, there was a span of 14 bases. This chain's CDR3 is CASSPGGRTEAFF. The CDR3, as DNA: TGTGCCAGCTCCCCGGGGGGCCGCACTGAAGCTTTCTTT.